This paragraph covers one TCR beta chain sequence. This specimen belongs to a study of blood T cell repertoires in COVID-19. Study background: From T cells, B-cell-depleted T cells, or PBMCs came the material, which was cDNA or gDNA.

Source study methods: Amplified reference gene primers provided the basis for estimating nucleated cell counts. Generated by immunoSEQ multiplex PCR, the TCRdb table keeps only in-frame clones and is missing some. D and trimming were read from the DNA, whereas the V and J calls and clone size are those reported in that table. The table includes some 200,000 clones, around 82% detected once. The clonotype was recovered from a woman aged 30 to 39 who had recovered from COVID-19. Material: peripheral blood.

CDR3 coding DNA: TGTGCCAGCAGCTTGGGACAGTTTTTGATAAAGAAGACCCAGTACTTC. It translates to CASSLGQFLIKKTQYF. The rearrangement uses TRBV5-8 and TRBJ2-5; D perhaps matches TRBD1 (5 bases). Germline values: CDR1 SGHTS, CDR2 YDEGEE. The CDR3 is 16 amino acids. With 0 bases removed from V and 6 bases from J, the gap between germline ends came to 18 bases. The whole variable domain, filled in from reference TRBV5-8 and TRBJ2-5, reads EAGVTQSPTHLIKTRGQQATLRCSPISGHTSVYWYQQALGLGLQFLLWYDEGEERNRGNFPPRFSGRQFPNYSSELNVNALELEDSALYLCASSLGQFLIKKTQYFGPGTRLLVL.